What follows are 24 T cell receptor beta chains derived from one specimen sequenced in a study of cytomegalovirus exposure and HLA in healthy donors. The PCR ran on 60 Vbeta and 13 Jbeta primers. The assay was immunoSEQ multiplex PCR, and TCRdb's table has in-frame clones only and misses some. The data contain over 100,000 clones, 70% to 80% of them singletons. The sample was PBMCs. All receptors derive from a woman aged 18-35 years in good health and CMV-seropositive.

This rearrangement joins TRBV5-1 to TRBJ1-2; a possible D gene is TRBD1 (6 bases). CDR3 size: 14 residues. Germline CDR1 and CDR2: SGHRS and YFSETQ. V lost 5 bases and J lost 3, with 14 bases in between. The CDR3 DNA reads TGCGCCAGCAGGTGGACAGAACAAGACTATGGCTACACCTTC. Translation: CASRWTEQDYGYTF.

The V and J genes are TRBV5-1 and TRBJ2-5; D remains ambiguous. Matching the DNA end better, TRBJ2-7 makes the J call doubtful. Germline V gene sequence: CDR1 SGHRS, CDR2 YFSETQ. This CDR3 spans 16 amino acids. The CDR3 loop is CASSFKMATSIYEQYF. CDR3 sequence (DNA): TGCGCCAGCAGCTTTAAAATGGCGACTTCGATCTACGAGCAGTACTTC.

About this clone: The junction departs from the called germline gene at one end, perhaps through a read error. The chain couples TRBV7-7 to TRBJ1-2; D not certain. In germline, CDR1 is SSHAT, CDR2 FNYEAQ (reference sequence). The CDR3 contains 14 residues. The CDR3 region has the DNA TGTGCTAGCAGCATGGGTGAGAGCGACTATGGCTACACCTTC. As protein: CASSMGESDYGYTF.

V is TRBV19 and J is TRBJ1-3, with 9 bases fitting TRBD1. This CDR3 spans 15 amino acids. V was clipped by 5 bases and J by 1 base; unmatched bases: 3. Germline V CDR1 and CDR2: LNHDA, SQIVND (reference sequence). This CDR3 reads CASSVTGGSGNTIYF. Here the CDR3 DNA reads TGTGCCAGTAGTGTGACAGGGGGATCTGGAAACACCATATATTTT.

The CDR3 sequence is CASSFRAASGNTIYF. The CDR3 DNA reads as TGCGCCAGCAGCTTCAGGGCGGCCTCTGGAAACACCATATATTTT. The chain links TRBV5-1 to TRBJ1-3, with D possibly TRBD1 on 5 matching bases. The length of the CDR3 is 15 residues. The germline V gene encodes CDR1 SGHRS and CDR2 YFSETQ. V lost 2 bases and J 0 bases, leaving 9 bases between the germline ends.

A few counts support this clone. The V gene is TRBV2, the J gene TRBJ1-3; possible D gene TRBD1, 5 bases. The ends were cut back, 8 bases at V and 2 bases at J, with 16 bases in the middle. From germline, CDR1 is SNHLY and CDR2 FYNNEI. The CDR3 runs to 15 residues. This CDR3 is CASFGGGLAGNTIYF. CDR3 bases: TGTGCCAGCTTTGGGGGGGGGTTGGCTGGAAACACCATATATTTT.

This clone was observed a few times. The chain carries TRBV5-4 and TRBJ1-1; possible D gene TRBD1, 5 bases. The length of the CDR3 is 13 residues. The V and J ends lost 0 bases and 7 bases respectively, with 10 bases between them. Per germline, CDR1 SGHNT and CDR2 YYREEE (reference sequence). The CDR3 DNA sequence: TGTGCCAGCAGCTTGGACAGGACCCTTGAAGCTTTCTTT. Protein product: CASSLDRTLEAFF.

This clone was counted once. The V gene is TRBV12-2, the J gene TRBJ2-2; the table's TRBD2 call for D was not verified on the DNA. TRBV12-2 is a known pseudogene. This CDR3 is 14 amino acids long. This chain's CDR3 is CASRSIWRAGELFF. CDR3 DNA: TGTGCAAGTCGCTCCATCTGGAGGGCCGGGGAGCTGTTTTTT.

The gene calls are TRBV5-4 and TRBJ2-7; the D gene is possibly TRBD2 (6 bases). CDR3 length: 15 residues. Between the trimmed V and J ends, which lost 0 bases and 6 bases, there was a span of 16 bases. The V gene's germline CDR1 is SGHNT and CDR2 YYREEE (reference sequence). The CDR3 protein is CASSLEAGWGGEQYF. CDR3 coding DNA: TGTGCCAGCAGCTTGGAGGCGGGGTGGGGAGGCGAGCAGTACTTC.

This chain joins TRBV1 and TRBJ2-2; the tabulated D call, TRBD2, remains unverified against the DNA. TRBV1 is a documented pseudogene. The CDR3 contains 15 residues. CDR3 DNA: TGCACCAGCAGCCTGGAGGGCCGGAACACCGGGGAGCTGTTTTTT. It encodes CTSSLEGRNTGELFF.

The chain employs TRBV28 and TRBJ1-2; tentative D call: TRBD1 (6 bases). V was cut by 4 bases and J by 2 bases, with 8 bases left in between. The germline gives CDR1 MDHEN, CDR2 SYDVKM. CDR3 length: 13 amino acids. This CDR3 reads CASSWGGNYGYTF. In nucleotides, the CDR3 is TGTGCCAGCAGTTGGGGGGGCAACTATGGCTACACCTTC.

The chain has TRBV18 and TRBJ1-2, with D possibly being TRBD1 (5 bases). V lost 6 bases, J lost 7 bases, and 30 bases lay in between. The CDR3 is 18 amino acids. In germline, CDR1 is KGHSH, CDR2 LQKENI. Here the CDR3 DNA reads TGTGCCAGCTCTCCTCGAACACCGAATAATGGAGGGGCAGCTGGCTACACCTTC. Translation gives CASSPRTPNNGGAAGYTF.

The chain recombines TRBV9 with TRBJ2-7; 7 bases are shared with TRBD2. There are 15 residues in the CDR3. J gave up 2 bases and V 4 bases, and 9 bases lay outside the gene matches. CDR1 SGDLS and CDR2 YYNGEE come from the germline V gene. CDR3 region: CASSPREGGPYEQYF. In nucleotides, the CDR3 is TGTGCCAGCAGCCCGAGGGAGGGAGGGCCCTACGAGCAGTACTTC.

This clone has only one observation. The rearrangement joins TRBV6-1 to TRBJ1-2, with TRBD1 as a possible D gene (6 bases). The V end lost 8 bases, the J end lost 5 bases, and 21 bases lay between the germline ends. Germline CDR1 reads MNHNS; CDR2 reads SASEGT. There are 15 residues in the CDR3. The CDR3 spells CASLLQGHQGYGYTF. The CDR3 nucleotides read TGTGCCAGCCTCCTTCAGGGACATCAGGGTTATGGCTACACCTTC.

This clone was seen a single time. This chain links TRBV7-9 with TRBJ1-1; TRBD1 aligns across 7 bases. J gave up 5 bases and V 4 bases, and 4 bases lay outside the gene matches. Germline V gene sequence: CDR1 SEHNR, CDR2 FQNEAQ (reference sequence). This CDR3 is 13 amino acids long. The CDR3 is CASSSTGLTEAFF. CDR3 nucleotides: TGTGCCAGCAGCTCGACAGGGCTGACTGAAGCTTTCTTT. The variable domain in full, with the rest retrieved from reference TRBV7-9 and TRBJ1-1, is DTGVSQNPRHKITKRGQNVTFRCDPISEHNRLYWYRQTLGQGPEFLTYFQNEAQLEKSRLLSDRFSAERPKGSFSTLEIQRTEQGDSAMYLCASSSTGLTEAFFGQGTRLTVV.

The chain employs TRBV4-1 and TRBJ1-4; 9 bases align to TRBD1. V was pared by 1 base and J by 4 bases, with 10 bases of the junction left unmatched. CDR1 is MGHRA, CDR2 YSYEKL, per germline. The CDR3 spans 18 residues. CDR3 protein: CASSQVLALTGGNEKLFF. The CDR3 region has the DNA TGCGCCAGCAGCCAAGTCTTGGCTTTGACAGGGGGTAATGAAAAACTGTTTTTT.

This clone has a single count. V and J are TRBV21-1 and TRBJ1-4. TRBV21-1 is described as a pseudogene. The CDR3 has 14 residues. The DNA for the CDR3 is TGTGCCAGCAGCAAAGCCAGGACTAGGGGAAAACTGTTTTTT. Translating it yields CASSKARTRGKLFF.

CDR3 residues: CASGTGLGNEQFF. For the CDR3, the DNA is TGTGCCAGCGGGACAGGGTTGGGCAATGAGCAGTTCTTC. This sequence joins TRBV18 and TRBJ2-1, with 9 bases aligning to TRBD1. The CDR3 is 13 amino acids. Germline lookup yields CDR1 KGHSH and CDR2 LQKENI. The V segment lost 8 bases and the J segment 6 bases; nucleotides outside the gene matches: 5.

This clone has just a few counts. The chain links TRBV27 to TRBJ2-2; 7 bases match TRBD1. Germline V gene lookup returns CDR1 MNHEY and CDR2 SMNVEV (reference sequence). V dropped 4 bases and J dropped 8; count of bases not matched to a gene: 10. The length of the CDR3 is 15 residues. The DNA of the CDR3 is TGTGCCAGCAGTTGGACAGGATCGGAAACGGGGGAGCTGTTTTTT. The encoded protein is CASSWTGSETGELFF.

The rearrangement uses TRBV5-5 and TRBJ2-7, with TRBD1 identical over 9 bases. V was clipped by 4 bases and J by 6 bases; unmatched bases: 5. Germline V lookup: CDR1 SGHKS, CDR2 YYEKEE (reference sequence). This CDR3 has 13 residues. CDR3 sequence: CASSGTGYSEQYF. In nucleotides, the CDR3 is TGTGCCAGCAGCGGGACAGGGTACTCCGAGCAGTACTTC.

This chain links TRBV5-1 with TRBJ2-7; TRBD1 matches 9 bases. The CDR3 length is 13 residues. The V segment lost 8 bases and the J segment 2 bases; nucleotides outside the gene matches: 5. Germline V gene sequence: CDR1 SGHRS, CDR2 YFSETQ. The CDR3 reads CASRDRETYEQYF. The CDR3 nucleotides read TGCGCCAGTCGGGACAGGGAGACCTACGAGCAGTACTTC.

The chain carries TRBV10-3 and TRBJ2-2; D is perhaps TRBD1 (5 bases). Trimming took off 1 base at V and 3 bases at J, with 12 bases between the two ends. The V gene's germline CDR1 is ENHRY and CDR2 SYGVKD. There are 16 residues in the CDR3. CDR3 sequence: CAISELIGVDTGELFF. The CDR3 DNA reads TGTGCCATCAGTGAGTTGATAGGGGTTGACACCGGGGAGCTGTTTTTT.

The chain uses TRBV28 and TRBJ2-5; 9 bases match TRBD1. Germline CDR1 is MDHEN and CDR2 is SYDVKM. The CDR3 extends over 15 amino acids. The V segment lost 5 bases and the J segment 5 bases; nucleotides outside the gene matches: 9. As DNA, the CDR3 is TGTGCCAGCAGTCCTCGGGACAGGGTTGTGGAGACCCAGTACTTC. Translation: CASSPRDRVVETQYF.

J is TRBJ2-5 and V is TRBV19; D may be TRBD2 (6 bases). The V gene's germline CDR1 is LNHDA and CDR2 SQIVND (reference sequence). Trimming removed 5 bases from V and 4 bases from J, with 14 bases in between. The CDR3 runs to 14 residues. The CDR3 nucleotides read TGTGCCAGTAGTGCGGGAAGTTACGGAGAGACCCAGTACTTC. Translated, it gives CASSAGSYGETQYF.